Sequencing of this T cell receptor (beta chain) was carried out in a study of blood T cells in healthy people across ages. The CDR3 consists of 16 residues. Germline lookup yields CDR1 SGHRS and CDR2 YFSETQ. The V end lost 4 bases, the J end lost 0 bases, and 14 bases lay between the germline ends. The study recruited healthy Caucasian donors from Russia who were aged about 6 to 90. Staff drew approximately 9.1 milliliters of peripheral blood from each donor. This clonotype was detected a few times. Together with a sample-barcoded 5' primer, a J-beta primer mix was included in a second PCR lasting about 6 to 11 cycles. TCRdb processed the 5' RACE reads anew with MiXCR; each CDR3 protein has one entry. The sample has around 1,000,000 distinct CDR3 sequences, 20% to 25% seen once. This sample also appeared in a second study, on T cells of mothers and their children. From that paper: The second PCR's M1S primer added sample barcodes and 2-4 random nucleotides.

This clonotype originated in a girl under 10 years old in good health. The chain links TRBV5-1 to TRBJ2-1, with a possible D match to TRBD2 (6 bases). The sequencing sample was made of blood. This CDR3 reads CASSRGTYSSYNEQFF. For the CDR3, the DNA is TGCGCCAGCAGCCGGGGGACTTATAGCTCCTACAATGAGCAGTTCTTC.